What follows are 19 T cell receptor beta chains derived from one specimen sequenced in a study of T cell changes during pregnancy in multiple sclerosis. TCRdb's copy holds only in-frame clones and misses some; the assay was immunoSEQ multiplex PCR. The sample has around 99,000 clones, about nine tenths seen once; the top ten hold about 0.78%. The sample consisted of peripheral blood, taken in the third trimester of pregnancy. These TCRs come from a female donor in good health, enrolled as a control in a pregnancy study.

On this clone: In the same sample, other DNA sequences code for this CDR3. The rearrangement joins TRBV27 to TRBJ2-1; maybe TRBD1 (5 bases). CDR1 MNHEY and CDR2 SMNVEV come from the germline V gene (reference sequence). V lost 3 bases to trimming and J lost 1 base, with 10 bases between them. This CDR3 has 15 residues. CDR3 amino acids: CASSLRQGSYNEQFF. CDR3 DNA sequence: TGTGCCAGCAGTTTGCGGCAGGGATCCTACAATGAGCAGTTCTTC.

This clone was recorded many times. The chain couples TRBV4-2 to TRBJ1-4, with 8 bases identical to TRBD1. Per germline, CDR1 LGHNA and CDR2 YNFKEQ. J was trimmed by 8 bases and V by 0 bases; bases with no gene match: 8. This CDR3 is built from 16 residues. CDR3 nucleotide sequence: TGTGCCAGCAGCCAAGAGCAGGGGCAGGGGGCCGAAAAACTGTTTTTT. This translates into CASSQEQGQGAEKLFF.

The rearrangement uses TRBV2 and TRBJ1-1, with 9 bases that match TRBD1. The germline CDR1 and CDR2 sequences are SNHLY and FYNNEI. V dropped 1 base and J dropped 5; count of bases not matched to a gene: 14. The CDR3 extends over 18 amino acids. The CDR3 sequence: CASSEGRNYRGRGTEAFF. The CDR3 region has the DNA TGTGCCAGCAGTGAAGGGAGAAATTACAGGGGGCGAGGAACTGAAGCTTTCTTT.

The chain joins TRBV19 to TRBJ1-1, with 10 bases aligning to TRBD1. The CDR3 is 14 residues long. CDR1 is LNHDA and CDR2 is SQIVND in the germline V gene (reference sequence). V was pared by 5 bases and J by 5 bases, with 5 bases of the junction left unmatched. The CDR3 nucleotides read TGTGCCAGTAGTTACCGGACAGGGGGTACTGAAGCTTTCTTT. It yields the protein CASSYRTGGTEAFF.

This clone came up once. The chain uses TRBV2 and TRBJ2-5; the match to TRBD2 covers 8 bases. Germline V gives CDR1 SNHLY, CDR2 FYNNEI. Losses at the gene ends were 8 bases for V and 4 bases for J; bases not matched to a gene: 15. The CDR3 consists of 16 residues. CDR3 sequence (DNA): TGTGCCAGCGCCACTCAGACTAGCGATCCCCGAGAGACCCAGTACTTC. It yields the protein CASATQTSDPRETQYF.

CDR3 residues: CASSRTSGAYEQYF. The DNA of the CDR3 is TGTGCCAGCAGCCGGACTAGCGGGGCCTACGAGCAGTACTTC. The rearrangement links TRBV11-3 to TRBJ2-7; TRBD2 matches at 12 bases. The germline V gene encodes CDR1 SGHNT and CDR2 YENEEA. CDR3 size: 14 residues. V was pared by 5 bases and J by 2 bases, with 1 base of the junction left unmatched.

The chain is built from TRBV6-5 and TRBJ2-7; possible D gene TRBD1, 5 bases. The ends were cut back, 6 bases at V and 2 bases at J, with 14 bases in the middle. The CDR3 sequence is 14 residues long. Germline loops: CDR1 MNHEY, CDR2 SVGAGI. DNA for the CDR3: TGTGCCAGCAGCCGTACCAGGGTCCCCTACGAGCAGTACTTC. Protein sequence: CASSRTRVPYEQYF.

V is TRBV6-1 and J is TRBJ1-2, with D possibly matching TRBD1 (6 bases). Germline V gives CDR1 MNHNS, CDR2 SASEGT. The CDR3 length is 13 residues. Trimming took 3 bases from V and 4 from J, leaving 9 bases between them. CDR3 protein: CASSETGLYGYTF. The CDR3 nucleotides read TGTGCCAGCAGTGAGACAGGACTCTATGGCTACACCTTC.

The rearrangement uses TRBV7-2 and TRBJ1-4; D is ambiguous. CDR1 is SGHTA and CDR2 is FQGNSA in the germline V gene. The CDR3 length is 15 residues. V shed 7 bases and J shed 5 bases, with 17 bases lying between them. The CDR3 spells CASTPVGRENEKLFF. The CDR3 DNA reads as TGTGCCAGCACCCCCGTGGGGAGGGAGAATGAAAAACTGTTTTTT.

This chain connects TRBV7-2 to TRBJ1-1; possible D gene TRBD1, 6 bases. The CDR3 runs 16 residues. The germline V gene encodes CDR1 SGHTA and CDR2 FQGNSA. Trimming took 2 bases from V and 12 from J, leaving 25 bases between them. The CDR3 sequence: CASSLLTPTGRGTPFF. CDR3 DNA sequence: TGTGCCAGCAGCTTACTAACCCCGACAGGAAGGGGCACGCCTTTCTTT.

The gene calls are TRBV5-1 and TRBJ2-5, with TRBD1 matching over 9 bases. There are 16 residues in the CDR3. CDR1 and CDR2 from the germline V gene are SGHRS and YFSETQ. The J segment lost 5 bases and the V segment lost 5 bases, leaving 13 bases of the junction unmatched. This CDR3 is CASRPAGTGSVETQYF. The DNA for the CDR3 is TGCGCCAGCAGGCCTGCCGGGACAGGGAGTGTGGAGACCCAGTACTTC.

V and J are TRBV5-4 and TRBJ2-1, with 12 bases lining up with TRBD2. The CDR3 is 17 residues long. Germline V CDR1 and CDR2: SGHNT, YYREEE (reference sequence). V shed 1 base and J 5 bases; nucleotides not matched to a gene: 7. The CDR3 loop is CASSLLAGGLGNNEQFF. The CDR3 nucleotides read TGTGCCAGCAGCTTGCTAGCGGGGGGGCTTGGTAACAATGAGCAGTTCTTC.

V usage is TRBV6-5 and J usage is TRBJ2-4; 9 bases map to TRBD2. CDR1 is MNHEY, CDR2 SVGAGI, per germline. This CDR3 has 14 residues. The trim removed 7 bases at V and 7 bases at J, leaving 8 bases unmatched. CDR3 sequence (DNA): TGTGCCAGCAATCGGCGGGGGGGGCAGAACATTCAGTACTTC. It is translated as CASNRRGGQNIQYF.

The genes are TRBV4-3 and TRBJ1-3; the D gene is possibly TRBD1 (5 bases). Looked up from germline, CDR1 is LGHNA and CDR2 is YSLEER. The CDR3 has 15 amino acids. Trimming shortened V by 5 bases and J by 0 bases, and 11 bases separated the two germline ends. CDR3 sequence: CASSTTVSSGNTIYF. In nucleotides, the CDR3 is TGCGCCAGCAGCACGACAGTTAGCTCTGGAAACACCATATATTTT.

On this clone: The junction and the germline gene differ at one end; a read error may be behind it. CDR3: CASGRGTGFSTLHF. The CDR3 DNA follows: TGTGCCAGCGGCCGCGGGACAGGGTTTTCAACCCTCCACTTT. The rearrangement joins TRBV9 to TRBJ1-6; 9 bases map to TRBD1. The CDR3 extends over 14 amino acids. CDR1 is SGDLS and CDR2 is YYNGEE in the germline V gene.

CDR3 protein: CASSLSPPGMSTEAFF. CDR3 nucleotides: TGTGCCAGCAGCTTAAGCCCCCCGGGGATGAGCACTGAAGCTTTCTTT. The chain employs TRBV7-3 and TRBJ1-1; D uncertain. The CDR3 length is 16 residues. Germline V CDR1 and CDR2: SGHTA, FQGTGA. V was pared by 1 base and J by 4 bases, with 16 bases between.

The V call is TRBV7-7, the J call TRBJ2-2; 12 bases align to TRBD1. Looked up from germline, CDR1 is SSHAT and CDR2 is FNYEAQ (reference sequence). CDR3 length: 14 amino acids. CDR3 in amino acids: CASGTGGITGELFF. CDR3 coding DNA: TGTGCTAGTGGGACAGGGGGCATCACCGGGGAGCTGTTTTTT.

J is TRBJ2-3 and V is TRBV7-8, with 10 bases aligning to TRBD2. This CDR3 is 17 amino acids long. V was clipped by 5 bases and J by 7 bases; unmatched bases: 15. CDR1 is SGHVS and CDR2 is FQNEAQ in the germline V gene. DNA for the CDR3: TGTGCCAGCAGCCCCCCGGGTCCAGCGGGGGGGCGGAATACGCAGTATTTT. As protein: CASSPPGPAGGRNTQYF.

The chain carries TRBV4-1 and TRBJ2-3; 8 bases map to TRBD2. This CDR3 region has 14 residues. The junction had 4 bases not matched to a gene; V was cut back by 4 bases and J by 4 bases. The germline V gene encodes CDR1 MGHRA and CDR2 YSYEKL. CDR3 DNA sequence: TGCGCCAGCAGCCCTTTAGCGGGGCCAGATACGCAGTATTTT. Protein product: CASSPLAGPDTQYF.